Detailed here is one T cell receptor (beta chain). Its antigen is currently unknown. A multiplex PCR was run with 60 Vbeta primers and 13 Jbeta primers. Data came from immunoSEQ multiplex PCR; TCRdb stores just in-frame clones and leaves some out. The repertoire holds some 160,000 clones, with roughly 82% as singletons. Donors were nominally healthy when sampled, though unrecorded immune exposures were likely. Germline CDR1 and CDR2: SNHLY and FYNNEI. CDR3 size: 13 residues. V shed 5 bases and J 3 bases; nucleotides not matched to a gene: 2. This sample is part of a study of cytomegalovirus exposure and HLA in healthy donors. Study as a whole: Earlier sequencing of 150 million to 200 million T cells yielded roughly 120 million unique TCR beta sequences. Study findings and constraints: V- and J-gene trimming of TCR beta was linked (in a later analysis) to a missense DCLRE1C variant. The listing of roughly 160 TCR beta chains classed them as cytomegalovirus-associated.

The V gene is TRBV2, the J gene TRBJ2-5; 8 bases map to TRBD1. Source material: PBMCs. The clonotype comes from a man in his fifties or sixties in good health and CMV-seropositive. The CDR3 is CASSLDREETQYF. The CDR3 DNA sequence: TGTGCCAGCAGTTTGGACAGGGAAGAGACCCAGTACTTC.